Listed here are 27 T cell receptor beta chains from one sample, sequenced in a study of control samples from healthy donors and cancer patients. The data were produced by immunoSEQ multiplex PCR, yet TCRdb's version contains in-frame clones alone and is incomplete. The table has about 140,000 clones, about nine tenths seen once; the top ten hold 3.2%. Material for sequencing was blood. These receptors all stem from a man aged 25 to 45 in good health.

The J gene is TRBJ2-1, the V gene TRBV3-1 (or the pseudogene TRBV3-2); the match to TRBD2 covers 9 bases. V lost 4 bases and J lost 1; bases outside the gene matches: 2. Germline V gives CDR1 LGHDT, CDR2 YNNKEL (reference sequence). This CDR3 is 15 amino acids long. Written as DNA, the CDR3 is TGTGCCAGCAGCCGTAGCGGGGGATCCTACAATGAGCAGTTCTTC. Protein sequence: CASSRSGGSYNEQFF.

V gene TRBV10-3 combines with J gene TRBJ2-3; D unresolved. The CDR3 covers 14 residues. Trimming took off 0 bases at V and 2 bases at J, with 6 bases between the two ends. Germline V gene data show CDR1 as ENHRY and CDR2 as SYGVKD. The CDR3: CAISESGLTDTQYF. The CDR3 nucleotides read TGTGCCATCAGTGAGTCCGGGCTCACAGATACGCAGTATTTT.

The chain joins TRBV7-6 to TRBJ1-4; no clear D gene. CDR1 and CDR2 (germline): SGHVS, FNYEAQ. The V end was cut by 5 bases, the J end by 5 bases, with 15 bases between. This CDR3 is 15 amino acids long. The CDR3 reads CASSPVRGGNEKLFF. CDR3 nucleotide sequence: TGTGCCAGCAGCCCCGTTCGGGGTGGGAATGAAAAACTGTTTTTT.

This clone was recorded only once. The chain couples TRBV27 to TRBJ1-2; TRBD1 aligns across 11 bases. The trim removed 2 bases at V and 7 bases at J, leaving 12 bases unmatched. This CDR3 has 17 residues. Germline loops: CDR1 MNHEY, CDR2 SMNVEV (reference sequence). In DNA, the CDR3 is TGTGCCAGCAGTTTAGTGGTCGGACAGGGGGCGTTGCGTGGCTACACCTTC. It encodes CASSLVVGQGALRGYTF.

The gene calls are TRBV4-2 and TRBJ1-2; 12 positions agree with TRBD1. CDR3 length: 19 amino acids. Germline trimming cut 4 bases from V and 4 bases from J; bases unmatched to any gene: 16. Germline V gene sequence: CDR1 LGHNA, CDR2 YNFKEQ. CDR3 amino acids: CASSPKPGTGGSFSYGYTF. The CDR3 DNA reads TGTGCCAGCAGCCCTAAACCCGGGACAGGGGGCAGTTTCAGCTATGGCTACACCTTC.

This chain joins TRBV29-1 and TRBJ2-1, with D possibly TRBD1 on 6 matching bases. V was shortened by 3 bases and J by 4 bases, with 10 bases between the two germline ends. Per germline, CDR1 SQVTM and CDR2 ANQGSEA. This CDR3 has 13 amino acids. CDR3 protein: CSVDRQVYNEQFF. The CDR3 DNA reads TGCAGCGTTGACAGACAGGTATACAATGAGCAGTTCTTC.

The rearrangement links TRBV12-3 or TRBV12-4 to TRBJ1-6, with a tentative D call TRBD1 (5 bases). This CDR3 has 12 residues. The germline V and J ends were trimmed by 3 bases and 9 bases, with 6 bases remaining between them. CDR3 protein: CASSLGVSPLHF. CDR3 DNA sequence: TGTGCCAGCAGTTTGGGGGTTTCACCCCTCCACTTT.

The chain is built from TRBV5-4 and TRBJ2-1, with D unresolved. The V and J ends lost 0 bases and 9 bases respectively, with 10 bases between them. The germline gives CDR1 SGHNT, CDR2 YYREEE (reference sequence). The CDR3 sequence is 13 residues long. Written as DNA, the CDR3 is TGTGCCAGCAGCTTGGCCCTCTCCGGTGAGCAGTTCTTC. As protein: CASSLALSGEQFF.

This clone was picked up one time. The CDR3 nucleotides read TGTGCCAGCAGCTCCCATGGACAGGGGCATACTGAAGCTTTCTTT. Translated, it gives CASSSHGQGHTEAFF. The chain joins TRBV7-9 to TRBJ1-1, with 9 bases aligning to TRBD1. The CDR3 has 15 amino acids. J was trimmed by 5 bases and V by 4 bases; bases with no gene match: 8. Germline-derived CDR1 and CDR2 are SEHNR and FQNEAQ (reference sequence).

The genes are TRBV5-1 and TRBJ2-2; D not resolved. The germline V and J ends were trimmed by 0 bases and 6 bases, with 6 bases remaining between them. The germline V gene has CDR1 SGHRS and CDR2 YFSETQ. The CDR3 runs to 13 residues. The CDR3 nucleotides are TGCGCCAGCAGCTTGGAACGGCCCGGGGAGCTGTTTTTT. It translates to CASSLERPGELFF.

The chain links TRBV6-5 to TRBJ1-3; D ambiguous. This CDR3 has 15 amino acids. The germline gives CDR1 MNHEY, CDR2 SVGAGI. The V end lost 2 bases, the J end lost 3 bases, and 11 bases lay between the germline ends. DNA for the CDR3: TGTGCCAGCAGTTACGGAACCCCTGGTGGAAACACCATATATTTT. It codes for CASSYGTPGGNTIYF.

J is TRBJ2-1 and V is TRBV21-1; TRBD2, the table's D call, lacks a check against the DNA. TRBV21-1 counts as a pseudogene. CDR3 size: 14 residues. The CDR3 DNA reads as TGTGCCAGCAGCAAGAGGGTTCGGTCAAGTGAGCAGTTCTTC. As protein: CASSKRVRSSEQFF.

This CDR3 reads CAWSRDRSYEQYF. In DNA, the CDR3 is TGTGCCTGGAGCCGGGACCGCTCCTACGAGCAGTACTTC. V is TRBV30 and J is TRBJ2-7, with D possibly being TRBD1 or TRBD2 (5 bases each). The CDR3 spans 13 residues. The germline gives CDR1 GTSNPN, CDR2 SVGIG (reference sequence). Trimming removed 3 bases at V and 0 bases at J, with 9 bases between.

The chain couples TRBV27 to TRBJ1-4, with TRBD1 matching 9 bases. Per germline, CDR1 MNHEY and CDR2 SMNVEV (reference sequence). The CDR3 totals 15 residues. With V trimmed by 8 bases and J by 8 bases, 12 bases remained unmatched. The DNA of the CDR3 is TGTGCCAGCGCCCTTAACAGGGGGCTATGGGAAAAACTGTTTTTT. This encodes CASALNRGLWEKLFF.

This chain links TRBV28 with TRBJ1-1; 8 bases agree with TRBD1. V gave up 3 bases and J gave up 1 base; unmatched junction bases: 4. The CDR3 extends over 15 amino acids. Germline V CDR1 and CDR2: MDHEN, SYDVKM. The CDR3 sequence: CASSFQGTGNTEAFF. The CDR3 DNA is TGTGCCAGCAGTTTCCAGGGGACAGGGAACACTGAAGCTTTCTTT. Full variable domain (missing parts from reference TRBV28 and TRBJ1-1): DVKVTQSSRYLVKRTGEKVFLECVQDMDHENMFWYRQDPGLGLRLIYFSYDVKMKEKGDIPEGYSVSREKKERFSLILESASTNQTSMYLCASSFQGTGNTEAFFGQGTRLTVV.

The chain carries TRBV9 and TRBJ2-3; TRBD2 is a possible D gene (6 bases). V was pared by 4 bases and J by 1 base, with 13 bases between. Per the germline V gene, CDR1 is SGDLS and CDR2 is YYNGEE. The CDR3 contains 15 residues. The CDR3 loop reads CASSLGTYGTDTQYF. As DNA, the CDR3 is TGTGCCAGCAGCCTCGGGACTTATGGCACAGATACGCAGTATTTT.

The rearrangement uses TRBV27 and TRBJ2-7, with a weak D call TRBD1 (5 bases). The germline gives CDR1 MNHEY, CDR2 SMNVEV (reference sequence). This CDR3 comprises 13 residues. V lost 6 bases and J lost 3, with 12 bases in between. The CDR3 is CASRDTRFYEQYF. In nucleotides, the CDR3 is TGTGCCAGCAGGGACACCCGTTTCTACGAGCAGTACTTC.

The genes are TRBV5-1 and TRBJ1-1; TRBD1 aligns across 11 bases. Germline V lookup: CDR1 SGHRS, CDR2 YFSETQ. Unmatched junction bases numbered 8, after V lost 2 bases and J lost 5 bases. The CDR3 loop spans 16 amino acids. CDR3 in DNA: TGCGCCAGCAGCTTTACCGGGACAGGGGGAAGAACTGAAGCTTTCTTT. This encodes CASSFTGTGGRTEAFF.

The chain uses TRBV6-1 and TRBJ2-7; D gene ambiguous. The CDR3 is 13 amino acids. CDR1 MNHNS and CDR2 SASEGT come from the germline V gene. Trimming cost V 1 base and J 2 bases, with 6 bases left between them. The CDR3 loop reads CASSEGRTYEQYF. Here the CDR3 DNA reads TGTGCCAGCAGTGAAGGCCGAACCTACGAGCAGTACTTC.

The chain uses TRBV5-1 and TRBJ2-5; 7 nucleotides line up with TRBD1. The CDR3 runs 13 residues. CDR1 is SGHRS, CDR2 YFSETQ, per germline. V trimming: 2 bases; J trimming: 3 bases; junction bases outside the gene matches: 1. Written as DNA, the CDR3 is TGCGCCAGCAGCTTCACAGGGGAAGAGACCCAGTACTTC. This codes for CASSFTGEETQYF.

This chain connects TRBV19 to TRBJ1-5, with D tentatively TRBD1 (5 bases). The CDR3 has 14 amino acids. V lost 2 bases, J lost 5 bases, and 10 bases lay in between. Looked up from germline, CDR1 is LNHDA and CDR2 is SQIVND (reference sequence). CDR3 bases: TGTGCCAGTAGTATAAAGGGGCAGTATCAGCCCCAGCATTTT. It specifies CASSIKGQYQPQHF.

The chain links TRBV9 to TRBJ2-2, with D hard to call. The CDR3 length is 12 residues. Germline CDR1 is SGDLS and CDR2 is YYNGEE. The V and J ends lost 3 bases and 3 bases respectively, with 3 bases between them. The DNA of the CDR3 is TGTGCCAGCAGCGGATACACCGGGGAGCTGTTTTTT. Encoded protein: CASSGYTGELFF.

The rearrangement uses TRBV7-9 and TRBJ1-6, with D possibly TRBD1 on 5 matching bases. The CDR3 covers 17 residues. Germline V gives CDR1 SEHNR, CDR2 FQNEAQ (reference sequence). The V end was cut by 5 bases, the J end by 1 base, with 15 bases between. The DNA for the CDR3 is TGTGCCAGCAGCCCAGTGGGAGGGGAGTCCTATAATTCACCCCTCCACTTT. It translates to CASSPVGGESYNSPLHF.

As DNA, the CDR3 is TGTGCCAGCAGCGTAGGGGACAGGGGGCGCAGGACGGGGACTGAAGCTTTCTTT. It is translated as CASSVGDRGRRTGTEAFF. This chain joins TRBV9 and TRBJ1-1, with 12 bases aligning to TRBD1. Germline values: CDR1 SGDLS, CDR2 YYNGEE. CDR3 length: 18 residues. V trimming: 0 bases; J trimming: 5 bases; junction bases outside the gene matches: 11.

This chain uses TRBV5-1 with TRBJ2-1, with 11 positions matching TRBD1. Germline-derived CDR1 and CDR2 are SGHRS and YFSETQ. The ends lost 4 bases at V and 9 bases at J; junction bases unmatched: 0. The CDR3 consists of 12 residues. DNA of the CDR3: TGCGCCAGCAGCGGGACAGGGGGTGAGCAGTTCTTC. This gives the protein CASSGTGGEQFF.

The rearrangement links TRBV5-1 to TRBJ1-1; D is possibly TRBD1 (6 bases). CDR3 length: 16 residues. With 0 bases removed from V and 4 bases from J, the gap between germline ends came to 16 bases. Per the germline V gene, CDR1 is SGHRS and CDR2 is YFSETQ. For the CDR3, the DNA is TGCGCCAGCAGCTTGGATGGCAGGGGATGGGGCACTGAAGCTTTCTTT. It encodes CASSLDGRGWGTEAFF.

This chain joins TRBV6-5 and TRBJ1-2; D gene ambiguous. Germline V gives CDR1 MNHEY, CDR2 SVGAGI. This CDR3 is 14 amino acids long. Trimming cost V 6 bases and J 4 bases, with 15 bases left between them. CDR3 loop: CASREPALSYGYTF. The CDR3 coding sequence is TGTGCCAGCAGAGAGCCCGCCCTATCCTATGGCTACACCTTC.